This TCR beta chain came from a study of blood T cell repertoires in COVID-19. Study context: COVID-19 samples collected from the United States, Italy and Spain covered acute and convalescent phases.

This CDR3 region has 12 residues. In germline, CDR1 is SGHNT, CDR2 YENEEA. V was pared by 1 base and J by 8 bases, with 8 bases between. Assay used: immunoSEQ multiplex PCR; TCRdb lists only in-frame clones, some missing. The sample records about 82,000 clones, 83% being singletons. This sequence was found in a woman aged 60-75 years with acute or convalescent COVID-19. The sample consisted of peripheral blood. The chain employs TRBV11-3 and TRBJ1-1; unclear D gene. In DNA form, the CDR3 reads TGTGCCAGCAGCTTAGGCCCCCTAGAAGCTTTCTTT. This gives the protein CASSLGPLEAFF.